A selection of T cell receptor beta chains follows, all from one sample in a study of T-cell memory formation after mild COVID-19. TCRdb independently ran MiXCR on the 5' RACE reads; one entry per CDR3 protein. The table has about 350,000 distinct CDR3 sequences, 12% to 15% seen once. The sequencing input was PBMCs or a T cell subset sorted from them (not recorded which). The source is a man between 18 and 29 years old who had mild COVID-19 (a few samples of this study predate the infection). Cell type and time point are not known. CDR3s include the opening cysteine and the closing phenylalanine or tryptophan. A D gene is named only where the DNA matches it firmly. Part of the rows lack a size; the others show once, few, many or a class for expanded clones.

TRBJ1-2	TRBV12-3/TRBV12-4	TRBD1	-	CASSSGQGSGYTF	TGTGCCAGCAGTTCGGGACAGGGTAGCGGCTACACCTTC
TRBJ1-2	TRBV7-8	TRBD1	-	CASSPRTRTGTNYGYTF	TGTGCCAGCAGCCCCCGTACGCGGACAGGAACTAACTATGGCTACACCTTC
TRBJ2-7	TRBV18	-	-	CASSDRVGQAYEQYF	TGTGCCAGCTCAGACCGCGTGGGGCAAGCCTACGAGCAGTACTTC
TRBJ2-5	TRBV20-1	-	-	CSARHLETQYF	TGCAGTGCTAGACATCTGGAGACCCAGTACTTC
TRBJ1-2	TRBV27	TRBD1	many	CASSPIGTGGAGYGYTF	TGTGCCAGCAGTCCGATCGGGACAGGGGGGGCTGGATATGGCTACACCTTC
TRBJ1-2	TRBV10-3	-	few	CAISVTEDYGYTF	TGTGCCATCAGCGTGACAGAAGACTATGGCTACACCTTC
TRBJ1-4	TRBV20-1	-	few	CSAAASGEKLFF	TGCAGTGCCGCAGCGTCGGGTGAAAAACTGTTTTTT
TRBJ2-5	TRBV20-1	-	-	CSPSSETQYF	TGCAGTCCCTCTTCAGAGACCCAGTACTTC
TRBJ1-2	TRBV12-3/TRBV12-4	-	few	CASSLAVEVNYGYTF	TGTGCCAGCAGTTTGGCCGTTGAGGTCAACTATGGCTACACCTTC
TRBJ2-1	TRBV20-1	TRBD2	-	CSATAGLAALFEQFF	TGCAGTGCTACCGCGGGACTAGCGGCCCTGTTTGAGCAGTTCTTC
TRBJ2-5	TRBV9	-	few	CASSVTGVQETQYF	TGTGCCAGCAGCGTAACAGGAGTCCAAGAGACCCAGTACTTC
TRBJ2-3	TRBV4-2	-	-	CASSQESSTDTQYF	TGTGCCAGCAGCCAAGAATCTAGCACAGATACGCAGTATTTT
TRBJ1-1	TRBV6-5	-	-	CASSWSGNTEAFF	TGTGCCAGCAGTTGGTCCGGGAACACTGAAGCTTTCTTT
TRBJ1-6	TRBV7-8	-	few	CASSVSEDNSPLHF	TGTGCCAGCAGTGTCTCAGAGGATAATTCACCCCTCCACTTT
TRBJ2-7	TRBV5-1	-	many	CASSLTGLSYEQYF	TGCGCCAGCAGCTTAACAGGGTTGAGCTACGAGCAGTACTTC
TRBJ1-1	TRBV9	TRBD1	-	CASSVEGQGYTEAFF	TGTGCCAGCAGCGTAGAAGGACAGGGGTACACTGAAGCTTTCTTT
TRBJ2-5	TRBV20-1	TRBD2	-	CSASGGAGLETQYF	TGCAGTGCTAGCGGGGGGGCGGGCTTGGAGACCCAGTACTTC
TRBJ1-3	TRBV7-2	-	few	CASSFSSGQYLYF	TGTGCCAGCAGCTTTTCCAGCGGACAGTATCTATATTTT
TRBJ2-4	TRBV19	TRBD1	-	CASSSTGGAKNIQYF	TGTGCCAGTAGTAGCACAGGGGGGGCCAAAAACATTCAGTACTTC
TRBJ1-1	TRBV7-9	TRBD1	many	CASSFQGADTEAFF	TGTGCCAGCAGCTTTCAGGGGGCGGACACTGAAGCTTTCTTT
TRBJ1-3	TRBV7-2	TRBD1	many	CASSFPGTGAGNTIYF	TGTGCCAGCAGCTTCCCCGGGACAGGAGCTGGAAACACCATATATTTT
TRBJ1-5	TRBV3-1	TRBD1	few	CASSQDPTGDQPQHF	TGTGCCAGCAGCCAAGACCCGACAGGGGATCAGCCCCAGCATTTT
TRBJ1-2	TRBV10-3	TRBD1	few	CAISEPGQTNYGYTF	TGTGCCATCAGTGAGCCGGGACAGACTAACTATGGCTACACCTTC
TRBJ2-7	TRBV7-9	-	many	CASSLAGLDYEQYF	TGTGCCAGCAGCTTAGCAGGGCTGGATTACGAGCAGTACTTC
TRBJ1-4	TRBV10-3	-	few	CAIRRQSNEKLFF	TGTGCCATCCGGAGGCAGAGCAATGAAAAACTGTTTTTT